The 6 T cell receptor beta chains below were found in one sample sequenced in a study of cytomegalovirus exposure and HLA in healthy donors. The PCR contained 60 Vbeta and 13 Jbeta primers. Libraries were prepared by immunoSEQ multiplex PCR; TCRdb keeps only in-frame clonotypes and omits some of them. The sample holds under 250,000 clones, about three quarters seen once. What was sequenced was PBMCs. The receptors were gathered from a boy younger than 18 in good health and CMV-seronegative.

V is TRBV5-1 and J is TRBJ1-2; TRBD1 matches 7 bases. CDR3 size: 15 residues. Germline V gives CDR1 SGHRS, CDR2 YFSETQ. V lost 2 bases and J lost 1; bases outside the gene matches: 5. CDR3 nucleotides: TGCGCCAGCAGCTTACAGGGGTTACATAACTATGGCTACACCTTC. This encodes CASSLQGLHNYGYTF.

The chain is built from TRBV6-6 and TRBJ1-5, with TRBD1 identical over 9 bases. Germline values: CDR1 MNHNY, CDR2 SVGAGI (reference sequence). J was trimmed by 7 bases and V by 6 bases; bases with no gene match: 10. This CDR3 region has 15 residues. CDR3 amino acids: CASSSDRGSRQPQHF. The DNA of the CDR3 is TGTGCCAGCAGCTCGGACAGGGGTTCGAGACAGCCCCAGCATTTT.

This clone was recorded a few times. V usage is TRBV11-3 and J usage is TRBJ2-7; TRBD1 agrees at 7 bases. V gave up 4 bases and J gave up 5 bases; unmatched junction bases: 8. Germline V gene lookup returns CDR1 SGHNT and CDR2 YENEEA. The length of the CDR3 is 14 residues. CDR3 protein: CASSSYRGTNEQYF. DNA for the CDR3: TGTGCCAGCAGCTCCTACAGGGGTACGAACGAGCAGTACTTC.

The chain has TRBV5-6 and TRBJ2-1; TRBD2 is a possible D gene (6 bases). CDR3 length equals 12 residues. Trimming left V 3 bases short and J 5 bases short, with 6 bases between. CDR1 is SGHDT and CDR2 is YYEEEE in the germline V gene. The CDR3 is CASSWGDNEQFF. For the CDR3, the DNA is TGTGCCAGCAGCTGGGGGGACAATGAGCAGTTCTTC.

This chain links TRBV19 with TRBJ1-1, with D maybe TRBD1 (6 bases). Germline CDR1 is LNHDA and CDR2 is SQIVND (reference sequence). The CDR3 spans 14 residues. The germline V and J ends were trimmed by 4 bases and 12 bases, with 21 bases remaining between them. CDR3 bases: TGTGCCAGTAGTACACAACAGGGTATTGGTAGAACTTTCTTT. Translation gives CASSTQQGIGRTFF.

A single count supports this clone. The V and J genes are TRBV2 and TRBJ1-2; 10 bases align to TRBD1. This CDR3 comprises 14 residues. CDR1 SNHLY and CDR2 FYNNEI come from the germline V gene. After removal of 2 bases from V and 8 bases from J, the junction contained 5 bases not matched to a gene. CDR3 loop: CASSETGTGDGYTF. The CDR3 DNA reads as TGTGCCAGCAGTGAAACGGGGACAGGGGACGGCTACACCTTC.